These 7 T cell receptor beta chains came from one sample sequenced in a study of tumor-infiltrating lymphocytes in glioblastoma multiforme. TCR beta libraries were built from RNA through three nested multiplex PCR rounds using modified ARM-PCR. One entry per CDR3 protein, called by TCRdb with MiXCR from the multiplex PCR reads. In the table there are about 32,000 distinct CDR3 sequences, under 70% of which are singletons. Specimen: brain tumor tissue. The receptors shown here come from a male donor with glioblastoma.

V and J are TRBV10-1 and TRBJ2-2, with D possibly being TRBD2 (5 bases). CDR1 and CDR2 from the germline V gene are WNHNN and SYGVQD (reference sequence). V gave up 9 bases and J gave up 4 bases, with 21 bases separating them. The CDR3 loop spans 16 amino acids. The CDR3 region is CASTSIWIATTGELFF. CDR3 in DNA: TGCGCCAGTACTAGTATCTGGATAGCAACCACCGGGGAGCTGTTTTTT.

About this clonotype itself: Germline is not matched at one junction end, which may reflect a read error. The CDR3 is CAISDPAAYSTDTHYF. Here the CDR3 DNA reads TGTGCCATCAGTGATCCGGCGGCCTACAGCACAGATACGCATTATTTT. The genes are TRBV10-3 and TRBJ2-3, with D unclear. Germline V CDR1 and CDR2: ENHRY, SYGVKD. The CDR3 runs to 16 residues.

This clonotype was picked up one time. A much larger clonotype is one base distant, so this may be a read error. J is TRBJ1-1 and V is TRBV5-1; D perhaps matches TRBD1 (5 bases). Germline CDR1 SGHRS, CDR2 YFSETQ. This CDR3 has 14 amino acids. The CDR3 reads CASSLDEGHTEASF. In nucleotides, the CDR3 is TGCGCCAGCAGCTTGGATGAGGGGCACACTGAAGCTTCCTTT.

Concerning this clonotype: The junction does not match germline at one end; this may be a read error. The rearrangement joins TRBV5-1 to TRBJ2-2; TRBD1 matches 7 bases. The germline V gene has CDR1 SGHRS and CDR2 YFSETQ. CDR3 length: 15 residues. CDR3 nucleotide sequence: TGCGCCAGCAGCTGGGGACAGTGGAACACCGGGGAGCTGTTTTTC. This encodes CASSWGQWNTGELFF.

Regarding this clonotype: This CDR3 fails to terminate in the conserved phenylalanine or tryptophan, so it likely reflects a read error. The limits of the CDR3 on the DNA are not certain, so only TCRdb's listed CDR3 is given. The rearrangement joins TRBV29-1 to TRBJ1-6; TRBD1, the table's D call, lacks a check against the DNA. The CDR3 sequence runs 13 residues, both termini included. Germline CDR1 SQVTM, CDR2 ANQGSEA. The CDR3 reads CSVARDKESPPHL.

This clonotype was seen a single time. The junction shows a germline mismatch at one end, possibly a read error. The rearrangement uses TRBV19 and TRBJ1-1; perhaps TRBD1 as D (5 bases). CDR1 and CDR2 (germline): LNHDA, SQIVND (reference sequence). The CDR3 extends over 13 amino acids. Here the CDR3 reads CASGRGMKTEAFF. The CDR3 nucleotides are TGTGCCAGTGGGAGGGGTATGAAAACTGAAGCTTTCTTT.

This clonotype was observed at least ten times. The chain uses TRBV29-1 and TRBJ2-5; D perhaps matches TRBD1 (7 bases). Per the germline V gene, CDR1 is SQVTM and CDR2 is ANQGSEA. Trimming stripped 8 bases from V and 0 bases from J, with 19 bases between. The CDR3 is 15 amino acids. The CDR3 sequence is CSTRQGGGHQETQYF. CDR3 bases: TGCAGCACTCGACAGGGAGGAGGCCACCAAGAGACCCAGTACTTC.